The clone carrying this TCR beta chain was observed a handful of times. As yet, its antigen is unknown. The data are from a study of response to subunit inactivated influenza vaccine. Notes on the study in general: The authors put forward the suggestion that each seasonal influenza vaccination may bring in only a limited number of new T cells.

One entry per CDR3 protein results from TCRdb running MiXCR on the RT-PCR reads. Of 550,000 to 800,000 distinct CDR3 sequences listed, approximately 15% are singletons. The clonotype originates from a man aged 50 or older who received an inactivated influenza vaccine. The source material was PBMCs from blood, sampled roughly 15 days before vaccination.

Written as DNA, the CDR3 is TGTGCCAGCAGCTTAGGGTCCGGCGGCTACACCGGGGAGCTGTTTTTT. Its translation is CASSLGSGGYTGELFF. The J gene is TRBJ2-2, the V gene TRBV7-9; no reliable D call. With 1 base removed from V and 3 bases from J, the gap between germline ends came to 12 bases. Per the germline V gene, CDR1 is SEHNR and CDR2 is FQNEAQ (reference sequence). CDR3 size: 16 residues. The full variable domain, completed using reference TRBV7-9 and TRBJ2-2, is DTGVSQNPRHKITKRGQNVTFRCDPISEHNRLYWYRQTLGQGPEFLTYFQNEAQLEKSRLLSDRFSAERPKGSFSTLEIQRTEQGDSAMYLCASSLGSGGYTGELFFGEGSRLTVL.